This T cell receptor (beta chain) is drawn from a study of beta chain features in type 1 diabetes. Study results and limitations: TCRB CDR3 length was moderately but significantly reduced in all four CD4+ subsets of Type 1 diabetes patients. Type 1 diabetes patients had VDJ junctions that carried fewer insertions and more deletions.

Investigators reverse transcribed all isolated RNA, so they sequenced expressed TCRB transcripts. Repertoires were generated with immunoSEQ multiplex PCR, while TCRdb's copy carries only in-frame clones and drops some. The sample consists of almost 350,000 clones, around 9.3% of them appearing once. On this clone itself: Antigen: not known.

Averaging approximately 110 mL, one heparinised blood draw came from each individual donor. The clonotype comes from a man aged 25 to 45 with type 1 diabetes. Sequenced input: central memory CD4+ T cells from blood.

The CDR3 sequence: CASSLGQGGMDTQYF. In DNA, the CDR3 is TGTGCCAGCAGCTTAGGACAGGGAGGAATGGATACGCAGTATTTT. The chain recombines TRBV7-6 with TRBJ2-3; D is possibly TRBD1 (7 bases). The germline CDR1 and CDR2 sequences are SGHVS and FNYEAQ. V lost 1 base to trimming and J lost 6 bases, with 14 bases between them. This CDR3 comprises 15 residues.